Included here is one T cell receptor (beta chain) sequence, with context. Run at survey level, the immunoSEQ assay was version v3.0. Here immunoSEQ multiplex PCR was the method, and the copy in TCRdb shows in-frame clones only, minus some. Altogether about 42,000 clones are present, approximately 86% being singletons, with the ten largest covering approximately 5%. The data derive from a study of long-term antiretroviral therapy in people with HIV. The germline gives CDR1 LNHDA, CDR2 SQIVND (reference sequence). The CDR3 runs 19 residues. The trim removed 7 bases at V and 5 bases at J, leaving 18 bases unmatched.

This TCR derives from a woman aged 45-65 years with HIV. This material consisted of unsorted PBMCs, taken 0.1 years before starting antiretroviral therapy. The V and J genes are TRBV19 and TRBJ1-4; TRBD1 matches 11 bases. Here the CDR3 DNA reads TGTGCCAGTAAGGAGGCGTGGGGGACAGGGGGAAATGGAAATGAAAAACTGTTTTTT. Its protein is CASKEAWGTGGNGNEKLFF.